What follows are 19 T cell receptor beta chains derived from one specimen sequenced in a study of blood T cells in healthy people across ages. It was with a sample-barcoded 5' primer and a J-beta primer mix that a second PCR of about 6 to 12 cycles was run. TCRdb re-called the 5' RACE reads through MiXCR, storing one row per CDR3 protein. The sample has 730,000 or so distinct CDR3 sequences; roughly two fifths are singletons. The sample was blood. The receptors shown here come from a man at least 80 years old in good health.

There are a few counts of this clonotype. The CDR3 is CASSLNPGLPAYF. CDR3 DNA: TGTGCCAGCAGCTTAAACCCTGGACTCCCGGCGTATTTT. The genes are TRBV11-1 and TRBJ2-3; D is perhaps TRBD2 (5 bases). This CDR3 is built from 13 residues. Trimming took off 2 bases at V and 14 bases at J, with 17 bases between the two ends. CDR1 and CDR2 (germline): SGHAT, FQDESV (reference sequence).

The chain is built from TRBV13 and TRBJ1-1; D uncertain. V lost 3 bases and J lost 7, with 9 bases in between. This CDR3 is built from 12 residues. CDR1 is PRHDT, CDR2 FYEKMQ, per germline (reference sequence). In DNA form, the CDR3 reads TGTGCCAGCAGCTTGCGGATCGGTGAAGCTTTCTTT. Residues: CASSLRIGEAFF. The entire variable domain, with the rest obtained from reference TRBV13 and TRBJ1-1, is as follows: AAGVIQSPRHLIKEKRETATLKCYPIPRHDTVYWYQQGPGQDPQFLISFYEKMQSDKGSIPDRFSAQQFSDYHSELNMSSLELGDSALYFCASSLRIGEAFFGQGTRLTVV.

The chain carries TRBV7-9 and TRBJ2-1; the match to TRBD2 covers 8 bases. V dropped 6 bases and J dropped 0; count of bases not matched to a gene: 4. This CDR3 contains 15 residues. CDR1 and CDR2 (germline): SEHNR, FQNEAQ (reference sequence). The CDR3: CASRLLADSYNEQFF. The CDR3 nucleotides read TGTGCCAGCAGATTACTAGCGGACTCCTACAATGAGCAGTTCTTC.

The rearrangement joins TRBV21-1 to TRBJ2-7. TRBV21-1 constitutes a pseudogene. The CDR3 runs to 16 residues. The CDR3 is CASSKDRPEKRYEQYF. The CDR3 coding sequence is TGTGCCAGCAGCAAAGACCGGCCGGAGAAGCGCTACGAGCAGTACTTC.

The chain joins TRBV7-2 to TRBJ2-5, with unresolved D. The germline V gene encodes CDR1 SGHTA and CDR2 FQGNSA. V was pared by 5 bases and J by 4 bases, with 14 bases between. This CDR3 has 14 residues. CDR3 DNA: TGTGCCAGCAGCCCAGAATCCCAGCGAGAGACCCAGTACTTC. As protein: CASSPESQRETQYF.

The chain employs TRBV7-9 and TRBJ2-7; 14 bases match TRBD2. CDR3 length: 16 residues. Germline V gene sequence: CDR1 SEHNR, CDR2 FQNEAQ (reference sequence). Losses at the gene ends were 1 base for V and 6 bases for J; bases not matched to a gene: 5. The CDR3 region is CASSLDPGLAGVEQYF. In nucleotides, the CDR3 is TGTGCCAGCAGCTTAGACCCGGGACTAGCGGGAGTCGAGCAGTACTTC.

For this clonotype: A single base separates this from a much larger clone, so it may be a read error. V and J are TRBV28 and TRBJ2-2; 7 bases map to TRBD2. The CDR3 runs 13 residues. Germline-derived CDR1 and CDR2 are MDHEN and SYDVKM. This chain's CDR3 is CASRKTSTGERFF. CDR3 DNA sequence: TGTGCCAGCAGAAAGACTAGCACCGGGGAGCGGTTTTTT.

This clonotype was counted only a few times. The CDR3 sequence is CATSRDLGGSYEQYF. The CDR3 DNA sequence: TGTGCCACCAGCAGAGATTTAGGGGGGTCCTACGAGCAGTACTTC. The rearrangement uses TRBV15 and TRBJ2-7, with D possibly called TRBD1 or TRBD2 (6 bases each). The CDR3 has 15 amino acids. V lost 0 bases, J lost 1 base, and 10 bases lay in between. CDR1 and CDR2 (germline): LNHNV, YYDKDF (reference sequence).

This chain joins TRBV27 and TRBJ2-1; D may correspond to TRBD1 or TRBD2 (5 bases each). Germline CDR1 is MNHEY and CDR2 is SMNVEV (reference sequence). V was pared by 2 bases and J by 5 bases, with 13 bases between. The CDR3 contains 15 residues. The CDR3 spells CASSLIGMGDNEQFF. In nucleotides, the CDR3 is TGTGCCAGCAGTTTAATCGGGATGGGGGACAATGAGCAGTTCTTC.

The gene calls are TRBV20-1 and TRBJ2-7; 9 nucleotides agree with TRBD1. This CDR3 contains 15 residues. The V and J ends lost 4 bases and 3 bases, in that order; junction bases with no gene match: 10. Germline V CDR1 and CDR2: DFQATT, SNEGSKA (reference sequence). In DNA, the CDR3 is TGCAGTGCTACAATAGGACAGGGGTCGATCTACGAGCAGTACTTC. This gives the protein CSATIGQGSIYEQYF.

The chain carries TRBV4-3 and TRBJ1-2, with D perhaps matching TRBD1 (6 bases). With 3 bases removed from V and 0 bases from J, the gap between germline ends came to 14 bases. This CDR3 region has 16 residues. Germline V gene lookup returns CDR1 LGHNA and CDR2 YSLEER. CDR3 in amino acids: CASSQSSGGSNYGYTF. CDR3 DNA sequence: TGCGCCAGCAGCCAGTCCTCGGGGGGCTCTAACTATGGCTACACCTTC.

The sample holds a few counts of this clonotype. The rearrangement uses TRBV20-1 and TRBJ2-1, with D possibly TRBD2 on 5 matching bases. Germline-derived CDR1 and CDR2 are DFQATT and SNEGSKA (reference sequence). The V and J ends lost 5 bases and 3 bases respectively, with 8 bases between them. The CDR3 runs 12 residues. This CDR3 reads CSALAGYNEQFF. CDR3 in DNA: TGCAGTGCTCTCGCGGGCTACAATGAGCAGTTCTTC.

J is TRBJ2-1 and V is TRBV4-2, with 8 bases identical to TRBD2. The CDR3 loop spans 16 amino acids. V gave up 0 bases and J gave up 3 bases; unmatched junction bases: 4. Germline CDR1 LGHNA, CDR2 YNFKEQ. The CDR3 spells CASSQDKTSGYNEQFF. The CDR3 region has the DNA TGTGCCAGCAGCCAAGACAAAACTAGCGGCTACAATGAGCAGTTCTTC.

The chain carries TRBV18 and TRBJ1-1, with 9 bases fitting TRBD1. The ends lost 5 bases at V and 6 bases at J; junction bases unmatched: 10. There are 15 residues in the CDR3. The germline V gene encodes CDR1 KGHSH and CDR2 LQKENI. In DNA, the CDR3 is TGTGCCAGCTCAGCATCGTTGGGACAGGGAGCTGAAGCTTTCTTT. This codes for CASSASLGQGAEAFF.

This clonotype was detected a few times. V usage is TRBV5-1 and J usage is TRBJ2-2; D remains unclear. Germline CDR1 SGHRS, CDR2 YFSETQ. The CDR3 covers 15 residues. V was clipped by 0 bases and J by 2 bases, with 8 bases between them. The CDR3 coding sequence is TGCGCCAGCAGCTTGGGTGCCACCAACACCGGGGAGCTGTTTTTT. Its protein product is CASSLGATNTGELFF.

This chain joins TRBV4-1 and TRBJ1-2; no definite D call. Trimming shortened V by 2 bases and J by 7 bases, and 11 bases separated the two germline ends. The length of the CDR3 is 13 residues. The germline V gene has CDR1 MGHRA and CDR2 YSYEKL. The CDR3 DNA reads TGCGCCAGCAGCCAATTAGTCGTAGCTGGCTACACCTTC. Residues: CASSQLVVAGYTF.

Points on this clonotype: A much more abundant neighbour one base away suggests this may be a read error. Written as DNA, the CDR3 is TGCGCCAGCAGTCCCTTTGCTGTAAGGGCCCAGTACTTC. It encodes CASSPFAVRAQYF. The genes are TRBV10-1 and TRBJ2-7; D unresolved. This CDR3 spans 13 amino acids. V was pared by 5 bases and J by 10 bases, with 18 bases between. The germline gives CDR1 WNHNN, CDR2 SYGVQD (reference sequence).

The gene calls are TRBV27 and TRBJ2-7; the D gene is possibly TRBD2 (5 bases). Trimming took off 6 bases at V and 0 bases at J, with 12 bases between the two ends. CDR3 length: 14 amino acids. CDR1 is MNHEY and CDR2 is SMNVEV in the germline V gene (reference sequence). Here the CDR3 DNA reads TGTGCCAGCAGGCGCAGCGGAAGCTCCTACGAGCAGTACTTC. Translation: CASRRSGSSYEQYF.

This clonotype showed up just a few times. The chain combines TRBV5-1 with TRBJ2-5, with TRBD1 matching over 7 bases. Germline CDR1 SGHRS, CDR2 YFSETQ. Unmatched junction bases numbered 3, after V lost 0 bases and J lost 1 base. This CDR3 has 15 amino acids. The CDR3 coding sequence is TGCGCCAGCAGCTTGGGGGGACAGCCCCAAGAGACCCAGTACTTC. Protein sequence: CASSLGGQPQETQYF.